A single sample is the source of the 21 T cell receptor beta chains below, sequenced in a study of T cells in Graves' hyperthyroidism and ophthalmopathy. RNA transcripts provided the source from which TCR beta CDR3 regions were amplified. RT-PCR in the first round (using the HTBI primer set) targeted the TCR CDR3. TCRdb itself ran the multiplex PCR reads through MiXCR, one entry per CDR3 protein. The profile shows roughly 380,000 distinct CDR3 sequences, approximately 15% of them singletons. The sequencing input was blood. The receptors were sampled from a man in his thirties or forties with Graves' hyperthyroidism that later progressed to Graves' ophthalmopathy.

The gene calls are TRBV28 and TRBJ1-4, with D uncertain. The CDR3 spans 12 residues. The germline V gene encodes CDR1 MDHEN and CDR2 SYDVKM. The V end was cut by 1 base, the J end by 8 bases, with 5 bases between. CDR3 region: CASSLLGEKLFF. Written as DNA, the CDR3 is TGTGCCAGCAGTTTATTGGGAGAAAAACTGTTTTTT.

The V gene is TRBV5-1, the J gene TRBJ1-6, with 8 nucleotides matching TRBD1. The CDR3 covers 15 residues. Germline V gives CDR1 SGHRS, CDR2 YFSETQ. V was clipped by 4 bases and J by 11 bases; unmatched bases: 11. CDR3: CASSQVPGQGAPLHF. The DNA for the CDR3 is TGCGCCAGCAGCCAAGTTCCCGGACAGGGCGCACCCCTCCACTTT.

As concerns this clonotype: One junction end disagrees with the germline gene, perhaps due to a read error. This chain links TRBV5-1 with TRBJ2-5; D not certain. CDR3 length: 13 amino acids. Germline CDR1 is SGHRS and CDR2 is YFSETQ. The CDR3: CAGSFGAQETQYF. The DNA of the CDR3 is TGTGCCGGCAGCTTCGGCGCTCAAGAGACCCAGTACTTC. Full variable domain (remainder filled in from reference TRBV5-1 and TRBJ2-5): KAGVTQTPRYLIKTRGQQVTLSCSPISGHRSVSWYQQTPGQGLQFLFEYFSETQRNKGNFPGRFSGRQFSNSRSEMNVSTLELGDSALYLCAGSFGAQETQYFGPGTRLLVL.

In its sample, this clonotype was seen a few times. The genes are TRBV7-8 and TRBJ1-5, with a tentative D call TRBD1 (6 bases). V dropped 5 bases and J dropped 2 bases, with 19 bases sitting between them. Germline assignment: CDR1 SGHVS and CDR2 FQNEAQ. There are 17 residues in the CDR3. This CDR3 reads CASSSTGRELGNQPQHF. The CDR3 coding sequence is TGTGCCAGCAGCAGTACAGGGAGGGAGTTGGGCAATCAGCCCCAGCATTTT.

This clonotype was seen at least ten times. CDR3 in DNA: TGTGCCAGCAGTTCCACAGGGGGCAATGAGCAGTTCTTC. Amino acids: CASSSTGGNEQFF. V usage is TRBV12-3 or TRBV12-4 and J usage is TRBJ2-1; 8 bases are shared with TRBD1. The CDR3 is 13 amino acids. V was pared by 4 bases and J by 6 bases, with 2 bases of the junction left unmatched.

This clonotype was seen repeatedly, ten times or more. The chain has TRBV20-1 and TRBJ2-2, with D tentatively TRBD2 (7 bases). In germline, CDR1 is DFQATT, CDR2 SNEGSKA (reference sequence). Trimming took 3 bases from V and 5 from J, leaving 19 bases between them. CDR3 length: 16 residues. CDR3 protein: CSARWGGQGHTGELFF. CDR3 DNA sequence: TGCAGTGCTAGGTGGGGAGGGCAGGGACATACCGGGGAGCTGTTTTTT.

This clonotype was recorded many times. This sequence joins TRBV7-9 and TRBJ2-5; D is possibly TRBD2 (7 bases). The V gene's germline CDR1 is SEHNR and CDR2 FQNEAQ (reference sequence). This CDR3 is built from 14 residues. V lost 5 bases and J 4 bases, leaving 14 bases between the germline ends. CDR3 nucleotide sequence: TGTGCCAGCAGCCCCCGGGGGGCCGGAGAGACCCAGTACTTC. It is translated as CASSPRGAGETQYF.

This clonotype was detected ten times or more. The chain recombines TRBV20-1 with TRBJ1-1; D is uncertain. Germline CDR1 DFQATT, CDR2 SNEGSKA (reference sequence). The CDR3 contains 13 residues. Between the trimmed V and J ends, which lost 6 bases and 1 base, there was a span of 12 bases. The CDR3 protein is CSASQPANTEAFF. The CDR3 bases are TGCAGTGCCTCCCAGCCAGCGAACACTGAAGCTTTCTTT.

This chain uses TRBV27 with TRBJ1-4; 7 bases fit TRBD1. Germline CDR1 MNHEY, CDR2 SMNVEV (reference sequence). CDR3 size: 17 residues. V dropped 6 bases and J dropped 0; count of bases not matched to a gene: 10. The CDR3 sequence: CASRPDRRGPTNEKLFF. The CDR3 DNA reads as TGTGCCAGCAGACCGGACAGGAGGGGCCCAACTAATGAAAAACTGTTTTTT.

This clonotype was found a few times. The chain carries TRBV5-1 and TRBJ2-7, with D possibly being TRBD2 (5 bases). V lost 6 bases, J lost 7 bases, and 23 bases lay in between. This CDR3 spans 15 amino acids. Germline V CDR1 and CDR2: SGHRS, YFSETQ. The CDR3 is CASKHLPGPPGEQYF. Here the CDR3 DNA reads TGCGCCAGCAAACACCTACCGGGTCCTCCGGGGGAGCAGTACTTC.

In its sample, this clonotype was seen a few times. V usage is TRBV5-1 and J usage is TRBJ1-1; 7 nucleotides match TRBD1. The CDR3 spans 13 residues. J was trimmed by 4 bases and V by 10 bases; bases with no gene match: 10. Germline loops: CDR1 SGHRS, CDR2 YFSETQ. The chain's CDR3 is CACKAQGGTEAFF. The CDR3 DNA sequence: TGCGCCTGCAAGGCCCAGGGGGGCACTGAAGCTTTCTTT.

CDR3 sequence reads: CASSVATGTIYF. CDR3 sequence (DNA): TGTGCCAGCAGCGTAGCCACGGGCACCATATATTTT. The chain is built from TRBV9 and TRBJ1-3; no clear D gene. This CDR3 spans 12 amino acids. Trimming removed 0 bases at V and 9 bases at J, with 7 bases between. Germline loops: CDR1 SGDLS, CDR2 YYNGEE.

The J gene is TRBJ1-4, the V gene TRBV28; D is ambiguous. The CDR3 totals 14 residues. V shed 6 bases and J shed 0 bases, with 8 bases lying between them. CDR1 MDHEN and CDR2 SYDVKM come from the germline V gene. Here the CDR3 DNA reads TGTGCCAGCAGCTCACAGACAACTAATGAAAAACTGTTTTTT. Its protein product is CASSSQTTNEKLFF.

This clonotype has more than one count but fewer than ten. The gene calls are TRBV6-1 and TRBJ2-7; D may be TRBD1 (5 bases). The germline gives CDR1 MNHNS, CDR2 SASEGT. CDR3 length: 13 residues. The V end lost 4 bases, the J end lost 3 bases, and 10 bases lay between the germline ends. The CDR3, as DNA: TGTGCCAGCAGTGGACAGACGGGCTACGAGCAGTACTTC. Residues: CASSGQTGYEQYF.

The chain employs TRBV19 and TRBJ1-3; D is ambiguous. The CDR3 runs 16 residues. The V gene's germline CDR1 is LNHDA and CDR2 SQIVND (reference sequence). V was cut by 3 bases and J by 2 bases, with 14 bases left in between. The CDR3 protein is CASSIASSWPGNTIYF. The CDR3 DNA reads as TGTGCCAGTAGTATTGCCTCCAGCTGGCCTGGAAACACCATATATTTT. The full variable domain, completed using reference TRBV19 and TRBJ1-3, is DGGITQSPKYLFRKEGQNVTLSCEQNLNHDAMYWYRQDPGQGLRLIYYSQIVNDFQKGDIAEGYSVSREKKESFPLTVTSAQKNPTAFYLCASSIASSWPGNTIYFGEGSWLTVV.

This clonotype was recorded many times. The V gene is TRBV6-1, the J gene TRBJ1-5; 7 bases are shared with TRBD1. J was trimmed by 1 base and V by 5 bases; bases with no gene match: 17. This CDR3 contains 19 residues. Per germline, CDR1 MNHNS and CDR2 SASEGT. CDR3 DNA sequence: TGTGCCAGCAGTTCCCCATCGACTAACAGGGGACAAAGCAATCAGCCCCAGCATTTT. It encodes CASSSPSTNRGQSNQPQHF.

The chain employs TRBV5-1 and TRBJ1-6, with D perhaps matching TRBD1 (6 bases). V was pared by 0 bases and J by 9 bases, with 7 bases between. The length of the CDR3 is 13 residues. Germline lookup yields CDR1 SGHRS and CDR2 YFSETQ. This chain's CDR3 is CASSLVTGSPLHF. The CDR3 DNA reads as TGCGCCAGCAGCTTGGTGACAGGTTCACCCCTCCACTTT. The full variable domain, rest sourced from reference TRBV5-1 and TRBJ1-6, is KAGVTQTPRYLIKTRGQQVTLSCSPISGHRSVSWYQQTPGQGLQFLFEYFSETQRNKGNFPGRFSGRQFSNSRSEMNVSTLELGDSALYLCASSLVTGSPLHFGNGTRLTVT.

This clonotype was observed many times. The CDR3 DNA sequence: TGTGCCAGCAGTGAATTAAGACAGGCATATCAGCCCCAGCATTTT. It yields the protein CASSELRQAYQPQHF. V gene TRBV2 combines with J gene TRBJ1-5; a possible D gene is TRBD1 (6 bases). The germline V gene has CDR1 SNHLY and CDR2 FYNNEI. Trimming took 2 bases from V and 5 from J, leaving 13 bases between them. The CDR3 runs 15 residues.

This clonotype was detected many times. The chain joins TRBV30 to TRBJ1-6; tentatively, D is TRBD1 (5 bases). The CDR3 spans 14 residues. Trimming pared 0 bases from V and 9 bases from J, leaving 12 bases between. The germline CDR1 and CDR2 sequences are GTSNPN and SVGIG (reference sequence). CDR3 DNA sequence: TGTGCCTGGAGTGTACCGGGGGAGGGTTCACCCCTCCACTTT. Its translation: CAWSVPGEGSPLHF.

The chain has TRBV5-1 and TRBJ1-6; no reliable D call. The CDR3 length is 15 residues. Germline assignment: CDR1 SGHRS and CDR2 YFSETQ. V was trimmed by 0 bases and J by 6 bases, leaving 10 bases between them. CDR3 nucleotide sequence: TGCGCCAGCAGCTTGGTAAGGGCCACTAATTCACCCCTCCACTTT. Protein: CASSLVRATNSPLHF. Complete variable domain (other parts from reference TRBV5-1 and TRBJ1-6): KAGVTQTPRYLIKTRGQQVTLSCSPISGHRSVSWYQQTPGQGLQFLFEYFSETQRNKGNFPGRFSGRQFSNSRSEMNVSTLELGDSALYLCASSLVRATNSPLHFGNGTRLTVT.

This clonotype was detected ten times or more. J is TRBJ1-1 and V is TRBV10-3; D remains ambiguous. Germline V gives CDR1 ENHRY, CDR2 SYGVKD. The CDR3 loop spans 12 amino acids. V lost 7 bases and J 1 base, leaving 7 bases between the germline ends. CDR3 sequence: CAIKTANTEAFF. CDR3 DNA sequence: TGTGCCATCAAAACAGCGAACACTGAAGCTTTCTTT.